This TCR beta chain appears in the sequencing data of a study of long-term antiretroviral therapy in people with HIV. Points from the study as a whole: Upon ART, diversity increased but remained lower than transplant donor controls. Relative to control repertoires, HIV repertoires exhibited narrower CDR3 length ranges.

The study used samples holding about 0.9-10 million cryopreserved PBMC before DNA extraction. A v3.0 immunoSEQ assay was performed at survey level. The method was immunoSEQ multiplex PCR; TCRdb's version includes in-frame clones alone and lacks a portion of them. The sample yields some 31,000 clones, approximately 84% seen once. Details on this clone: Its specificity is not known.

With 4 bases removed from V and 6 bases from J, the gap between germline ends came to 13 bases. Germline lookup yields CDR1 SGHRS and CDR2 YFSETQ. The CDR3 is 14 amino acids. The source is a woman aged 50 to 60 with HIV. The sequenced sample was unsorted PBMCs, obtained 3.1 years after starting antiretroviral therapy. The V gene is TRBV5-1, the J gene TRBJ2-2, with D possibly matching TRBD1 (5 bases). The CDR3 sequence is CASSLRTSPGELFF. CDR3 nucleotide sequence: TGCGCCAGCAGCCTCCGGACAAGCCCCGGGGAGCTGTTTTTT.